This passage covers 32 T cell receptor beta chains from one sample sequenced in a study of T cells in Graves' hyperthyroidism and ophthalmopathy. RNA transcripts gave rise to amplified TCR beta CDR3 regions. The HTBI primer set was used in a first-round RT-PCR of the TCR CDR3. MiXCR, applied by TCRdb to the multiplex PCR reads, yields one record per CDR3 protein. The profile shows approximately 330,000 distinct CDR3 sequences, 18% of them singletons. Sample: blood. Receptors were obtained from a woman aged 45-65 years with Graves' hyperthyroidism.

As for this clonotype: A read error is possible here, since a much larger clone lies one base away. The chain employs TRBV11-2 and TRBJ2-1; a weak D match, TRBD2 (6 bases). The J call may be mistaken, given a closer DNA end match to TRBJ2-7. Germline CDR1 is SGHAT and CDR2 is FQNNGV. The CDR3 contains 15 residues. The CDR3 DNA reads TGTGCCAGCAGCCCGGACCTAGCGCCCTACAATGAGCAGTACTTC. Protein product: CASSPDLAPYNEQYF.

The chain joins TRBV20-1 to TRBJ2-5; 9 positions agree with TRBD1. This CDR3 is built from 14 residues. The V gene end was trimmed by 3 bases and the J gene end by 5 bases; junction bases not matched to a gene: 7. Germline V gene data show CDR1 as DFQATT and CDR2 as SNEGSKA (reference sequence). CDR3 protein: CSASPLDRGETQYF. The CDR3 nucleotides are TGCAGTGCTAGCCCCCTCGACAGGGGGGAGACCCAGTACTTC.

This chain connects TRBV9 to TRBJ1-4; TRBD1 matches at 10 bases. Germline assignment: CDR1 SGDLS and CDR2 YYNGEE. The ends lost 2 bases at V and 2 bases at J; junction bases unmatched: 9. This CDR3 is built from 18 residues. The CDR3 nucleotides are TGTGCCAGCAGCGTTGGTGACAGGGGGCCGTGGACTAATGAAAAACTGTTTTTT. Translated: CASSVGDRGPWTNEKLFF.

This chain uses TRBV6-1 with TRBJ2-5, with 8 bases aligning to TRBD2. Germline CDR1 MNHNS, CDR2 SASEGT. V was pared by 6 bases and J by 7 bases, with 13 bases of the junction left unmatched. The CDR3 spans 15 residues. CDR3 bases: TGTGCCAGCAGCTCTTCGGGGGGGCGTGGGAGGACCCAGTACTTC. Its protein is CASSSSGGRGRTQYF.

The CDR3: CASSPREQKNTF. In DNA, the CDR3 is TGTGCCAGCAGTCCCCGGGAGCAAAAAAACACCTTC. This chain connects TRBV6-1 to TRBJ1-2; D is unresolved. Trimming stripped 5 bases from V and 12 bases from J, with 16 bases between. Germline V gives CDR1 MNHNS, CDR2 SASEGT. This CDR3 spans 12 amino acids.

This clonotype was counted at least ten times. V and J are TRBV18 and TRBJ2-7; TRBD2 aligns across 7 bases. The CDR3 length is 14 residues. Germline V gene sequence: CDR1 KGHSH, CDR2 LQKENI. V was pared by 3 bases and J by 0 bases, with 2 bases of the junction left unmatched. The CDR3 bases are TGTGCCAGCTCACCTGGCGGGGGCTCCTACGAGCAGTACGTC. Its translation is CASSPGGGSYEQYV.

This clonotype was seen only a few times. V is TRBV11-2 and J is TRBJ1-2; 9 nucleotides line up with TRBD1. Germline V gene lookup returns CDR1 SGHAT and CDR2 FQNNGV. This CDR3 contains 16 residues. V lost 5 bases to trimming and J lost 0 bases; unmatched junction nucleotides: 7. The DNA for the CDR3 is TGTGCCAGCAGCGCCATGCGACAGGGGGCTAACTATGGCTACACCTTC. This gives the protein CASSAMRQGANYGYTF.

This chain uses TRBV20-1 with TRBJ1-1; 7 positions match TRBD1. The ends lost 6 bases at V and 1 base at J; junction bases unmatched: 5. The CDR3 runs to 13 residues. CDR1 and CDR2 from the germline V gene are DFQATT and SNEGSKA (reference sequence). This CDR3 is CSAIDRANTEAFF. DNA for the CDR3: TGCAGTGCAATCGACAGGGCGAACACTGAAGCTTTCTTT.

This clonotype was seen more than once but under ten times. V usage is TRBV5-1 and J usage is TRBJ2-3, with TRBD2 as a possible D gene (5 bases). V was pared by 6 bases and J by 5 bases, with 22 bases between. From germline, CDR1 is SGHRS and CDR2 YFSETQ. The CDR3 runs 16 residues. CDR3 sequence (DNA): TGCGCCAGCACCCTTGGCGGGTTTAATATAGGAGATACGCAGTATTTT. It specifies CASTLGGFNIGDTQYF. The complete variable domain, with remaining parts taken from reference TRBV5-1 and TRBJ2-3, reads KAGVTQTPRYLIKTRGQQVTLSCSPISGHRSVSWYQQTPGQGLQFLFEYFSETQRNKGNFPGRFSGRQFSNSRSEMNVSTLELGDSALYLCASTLGGFNIGDTQYFGPGTRLTVL.

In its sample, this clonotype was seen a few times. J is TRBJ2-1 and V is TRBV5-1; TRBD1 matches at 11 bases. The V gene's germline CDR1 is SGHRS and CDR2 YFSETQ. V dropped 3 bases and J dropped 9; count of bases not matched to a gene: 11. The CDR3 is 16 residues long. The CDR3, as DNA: TGCGCCAGCAGCTCCGGACAGGGGGCGCGATCAAGTGAGCAGTTCTTC. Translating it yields CASSSGQGARSSEQFF. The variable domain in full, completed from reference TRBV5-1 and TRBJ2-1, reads KAGVTQTPRYLIKTRGQQVTLSCSPISGHRSVSWYQQTPGQGLQFLFEYFSETQRNKGNFPGRFSGRQFSNSRSEMNVSTLELGDSALYLCASSSGQGARSSEQFFGPGTRLTVL.

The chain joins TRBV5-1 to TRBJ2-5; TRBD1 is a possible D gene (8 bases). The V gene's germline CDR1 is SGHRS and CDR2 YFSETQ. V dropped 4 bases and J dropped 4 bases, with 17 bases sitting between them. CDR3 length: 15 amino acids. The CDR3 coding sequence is TGCGCCAGCAGCCTCGGACAGGGAGGGTCAGAGACCCAGTACTTC. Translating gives CASSLGQGGSETQYF.

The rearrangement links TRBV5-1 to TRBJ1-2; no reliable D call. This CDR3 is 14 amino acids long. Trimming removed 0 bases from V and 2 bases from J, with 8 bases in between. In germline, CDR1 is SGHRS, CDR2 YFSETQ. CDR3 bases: TGCGCCAGCAGCTTGGGAGGGCCAAACTATGGCTACACCTTC. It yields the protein CASSLGGPNYGYTF.

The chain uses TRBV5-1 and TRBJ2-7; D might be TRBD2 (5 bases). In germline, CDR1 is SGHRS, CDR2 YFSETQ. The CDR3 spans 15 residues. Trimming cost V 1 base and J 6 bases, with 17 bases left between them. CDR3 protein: CASSLIGESLVEQYV. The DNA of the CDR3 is TGCGCCAGCAGCTTGATCGGGGAATCGCTCGTCGAGCAGTACGTC.

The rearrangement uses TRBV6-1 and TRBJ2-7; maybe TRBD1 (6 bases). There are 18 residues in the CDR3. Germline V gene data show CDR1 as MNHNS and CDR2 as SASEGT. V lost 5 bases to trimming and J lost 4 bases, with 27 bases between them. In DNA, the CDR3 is TGTGCCAGCAGTCCACCACAGGGCGGCAAACAAAAAACTTACGAGCAGTACTTC. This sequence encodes CASSPPQGGKQKTYEQYF.

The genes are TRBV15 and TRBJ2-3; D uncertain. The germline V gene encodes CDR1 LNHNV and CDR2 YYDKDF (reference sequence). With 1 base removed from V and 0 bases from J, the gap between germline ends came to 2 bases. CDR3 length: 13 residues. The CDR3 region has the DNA TGTGCCACCAGCAGAGCCAGCACAGATACGCAGTATTTT. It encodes CATSRASTDTQYF.

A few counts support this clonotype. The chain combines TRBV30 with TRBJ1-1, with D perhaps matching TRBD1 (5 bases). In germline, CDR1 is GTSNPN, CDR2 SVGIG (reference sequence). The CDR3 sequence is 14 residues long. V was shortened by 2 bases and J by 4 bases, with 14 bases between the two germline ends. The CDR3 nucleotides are TGTGCCTGGAGTATCCAGGGTGGGTTCACTGAAGCTTTCTTT. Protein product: CAWSIQGGFTEAFF.

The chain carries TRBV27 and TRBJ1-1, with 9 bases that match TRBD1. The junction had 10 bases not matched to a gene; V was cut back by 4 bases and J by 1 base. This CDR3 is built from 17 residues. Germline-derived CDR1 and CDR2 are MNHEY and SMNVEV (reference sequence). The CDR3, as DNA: TGTGCCAGCAGTTCTGGAACAGGGGGCCTAGGGAACACTGAAGCTTTCTTT. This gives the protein CASSSGTGGLGNTEAFF.

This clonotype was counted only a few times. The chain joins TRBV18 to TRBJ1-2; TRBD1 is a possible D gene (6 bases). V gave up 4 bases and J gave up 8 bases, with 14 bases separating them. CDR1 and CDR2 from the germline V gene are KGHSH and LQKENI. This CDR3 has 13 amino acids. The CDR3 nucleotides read TGTGCCAGCTCACGCGGGACAAATGACGGCTACACCTTC. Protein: CASSRGTNDGYTF.

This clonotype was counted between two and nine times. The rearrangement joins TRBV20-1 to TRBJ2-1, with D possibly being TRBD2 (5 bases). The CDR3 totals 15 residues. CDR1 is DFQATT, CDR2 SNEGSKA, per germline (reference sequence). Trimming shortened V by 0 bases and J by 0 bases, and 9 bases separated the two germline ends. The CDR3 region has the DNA TGCAGTGCTAGAGATGGAGCGGTCTCCTACAATGAGCAGTTCTTC. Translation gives CSARDGAVSYNEQFF.

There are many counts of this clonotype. The CDR3 DNA sequence: TGTGCCAGCAGATACACAGATACGCAGTATTTT. Its translation: CASRYTDTQYF. The V call is TRBV2, the J call TRBJ2-3; D is unresolved. The CDR3 covers 11 residues. V was pared by 6 bases and J by 2 bases, with 3 bases between. The V gene's germline CDR1 is SNHLY and CDR2 FYNNEI.

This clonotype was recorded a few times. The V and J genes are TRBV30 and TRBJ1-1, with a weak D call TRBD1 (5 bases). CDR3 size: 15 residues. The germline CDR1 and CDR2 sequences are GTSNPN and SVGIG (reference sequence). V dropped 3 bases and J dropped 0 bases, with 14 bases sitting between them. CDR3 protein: CAWRIGGPMNTEAFF. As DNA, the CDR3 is TGTGCCTGGAGAATCGGGGGACCGATGAACACTGAAGCTTTCTTT.

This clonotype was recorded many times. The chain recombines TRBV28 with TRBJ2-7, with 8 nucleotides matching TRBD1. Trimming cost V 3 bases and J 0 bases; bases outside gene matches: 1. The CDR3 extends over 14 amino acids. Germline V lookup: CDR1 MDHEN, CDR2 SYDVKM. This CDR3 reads CASSLQGASYEQYF. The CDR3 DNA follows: TGTGCCAGCAGTTTGCAGGGGGCCTCCTACGAGCAGTACTTC.

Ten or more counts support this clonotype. The CDR3 bases are TGTGCCAGCAGGTCCCAGGGGTCGTGGGGCTACACCTTC. Amino acid sequence: CASRSQGSWGYTF. The chain has TRBV28 and TRBJ1-2; the D gene is possibly TRBD1 (6 bases). The germline V gene encodes CDR1 MDHEN and CDR2 SYDVKM. The CDR3 is made up of 13 amino acids. V lost 6 bases to trimming and J lost 8 bases, with 16 bases between them.

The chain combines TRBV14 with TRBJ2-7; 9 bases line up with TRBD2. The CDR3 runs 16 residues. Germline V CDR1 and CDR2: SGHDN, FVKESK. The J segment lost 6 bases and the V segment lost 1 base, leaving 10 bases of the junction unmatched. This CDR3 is CASSQATSGGPFEQYV. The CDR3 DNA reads TGTGCCAGCAGCCAAGCTACGAGCGGGGGGCCATTCGAGCAGTACGTC.

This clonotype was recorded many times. CDR3 residues: CASSLKASSNEQFF. The CDR3 region has the DNA TGTGCCAGCAGCTTAAAAGCTAGCAGCAATGAGCAGTTCTTC. The chain couples TRBV7-3 to TRBJ2-1; a possible D gene is TRBD2 (5 bases). This CDR3 spans 14 amino acids. The V end was cut by 1 base, the J end by 6 bases, with 10 bases between. Germline V gene sequence: CDR1 SGHTA, CDR2 FQGTGA. The complete variable domain, with remaining parts taken from reference TRBV7-3 and TRBJ2-1, reads GAGVSQTPSNKVTEKGKYVELRCDPISGHTALYWYRQSLGQGPEFLIYFQGTGAADDSGLPNDRFFAVRPEGSVSTLKIQRTERGDSAVYLCASSLKASSNEQFFGPGTRLTVL.

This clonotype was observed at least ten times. DNA for the CDR3: TGTGCCAGCAGCTTATCCGCGCGGGATTTCAGCAATGAGCAGTTCTTC. It specifies CASSLSARDFSNEQFF. This rearrangement joins TRBV7-9 to TRBJ2-1; maybe TRBD2 (6 bases). The CDR3 has 16 residues. V lost 2 bases to trimming and J lost 6 bases, with 17 bases between them. Looked up from germline, CDR1 is SEHNR and CDR2 is FQNEAQ (reference sequence).

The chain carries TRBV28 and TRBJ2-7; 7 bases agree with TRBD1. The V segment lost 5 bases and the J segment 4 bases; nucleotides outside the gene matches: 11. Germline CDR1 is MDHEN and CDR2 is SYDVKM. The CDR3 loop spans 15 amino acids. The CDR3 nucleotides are TGTGCCAGCAGTGGGGAGACAGGGTTTCTGTACGAGCAGTACTTC. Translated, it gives CASSGETGFLYEQYF.

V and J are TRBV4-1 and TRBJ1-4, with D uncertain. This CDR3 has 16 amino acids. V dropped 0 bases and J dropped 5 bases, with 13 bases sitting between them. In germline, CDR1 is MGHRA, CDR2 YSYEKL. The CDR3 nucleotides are TGCGCCAGCAGCCAAGATTGGGTCCAAGGGAATGAAAAACTGTTTTTT. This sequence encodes CASSQDWVQGNEKLFF.

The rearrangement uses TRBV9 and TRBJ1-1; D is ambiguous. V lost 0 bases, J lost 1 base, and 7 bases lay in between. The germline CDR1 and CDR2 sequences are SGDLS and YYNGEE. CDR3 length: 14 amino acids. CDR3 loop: CASSVGVPNTEAFF. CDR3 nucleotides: TGTGCCAGCAGCGTAGGGGTGCCGAACACTGAAGCTTTCTTT.

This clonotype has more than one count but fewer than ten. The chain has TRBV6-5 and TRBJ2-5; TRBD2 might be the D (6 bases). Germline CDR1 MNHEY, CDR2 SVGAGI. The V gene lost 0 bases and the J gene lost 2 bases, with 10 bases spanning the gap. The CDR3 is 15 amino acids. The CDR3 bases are TGTGCCAGCAGTTACTCGGGTCGGGGGCAAGAGACCCAGTACTTC. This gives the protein CASSYSGRGQETQYF.

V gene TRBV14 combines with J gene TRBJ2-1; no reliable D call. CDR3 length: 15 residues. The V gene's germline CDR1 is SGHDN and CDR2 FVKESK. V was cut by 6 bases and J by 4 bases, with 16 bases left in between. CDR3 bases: TGTGCCAGCAGTAAAGACGGAACATATTACAATGAGCAGTTCTTC. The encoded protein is CASSKDGTYYNEQFF.

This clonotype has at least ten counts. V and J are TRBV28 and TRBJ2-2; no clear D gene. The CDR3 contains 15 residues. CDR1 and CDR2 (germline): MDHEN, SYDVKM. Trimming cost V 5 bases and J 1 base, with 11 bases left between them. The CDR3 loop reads CASSAINRNTGELFF. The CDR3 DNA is TGTGCCAGCAGTGCGATTAACAGGAACACCGGGGAGCTGTTTTTT.